This TCR beta chain was profiled in a study of shared clonotypes between healthy human individuals. Study conclusions and caveats: The study sampled only blood, and tissue repertoires likely differ.

Cells designated naive CD8 were CD45RO-negative and were positively selected for CCR7, with terminally differentiated effector memory CD45RA+ cells excluded. Healthy adults negative for HIV, lacking recent acute infections or vaccinations, served as donors. The repertoire was sequenced with immunoSEQ multiplex PCR; TCRdb's copy has only in-frame clones and lacks some. The table lists more than 500,000 clones, roughly 96% of them singletons, with over 0.095% in the top ten. With respect to this clone: Its antigen is currently unknown.

Germline loops: CDR1 SGHNT, CDR2 YYREEE (reference sequence). V gave up 5 bases and J gave up 0 bases, with 9 bases separating them. The CDR3 sequence is 13 residues long. The chain combines TRBV5-4 with TRBJ2-7; either TRBD1 or TRBD2 may supply D (5 bases each). The sequence was obtained from a woman aged 25 to 45 in good health. The sample consisted of naive CD8+ T cells sorted from blood. CDR3 residues: CASRAGTSYEQYF. In DNA form, the CDR3 reads TGTGCCAGCAGAGCCGGGACCTCCTACGAGCAGTACTTC.